The 13 T cell receptor beta chains listed next were all sequenced from one sample in a study of beta chain features in type 1 diabetes. All of the isolated RNA was reverse transcribed, so expressed TCRB transcripts were sequenced. Repertoires were generated with immunoSEQ multiplex PCR, while TCRdb's copy carries only in-frame clones and drops some. The repertoire includes 200,000 to 250,000 clones, over 8.5% of them detected once, and just under 0.035% sits in the top ten. Material for sequencing was naive CD4+ T cells from blood. The origin of the receptors is a woman under 30 in good health.

The V and J genes are TRBV19 and TRBJ2-7, with a tentative D call TRBD2 (6 bases). In germline, CDR1 is LNHDA, CDR2 SQIVND (reference sequence). Trimming took off 6 bases at V and 3 bases at J, with 15 bases between the two ends. CDR3 length: 14 amino acids. This CDR3 is CASSGTHEIYEQYF. As DNA, the CDR3 is TGTGCCAGTAGCGGGACTCACGAAATCTACGAGCAGTACTTC.

This clone occurred a few times. J is TRBJ2-2 and V is TRBV30; a possible D gene is TRBD2 (6 bases). There are 17 residues in the CDR3. The germline V and J ends were trimmed by 2 bases and 6 bases, with 22 bases remaining between them. Germline lookup yields CDR1 GTSNPN and CDR2 SVGIG (reference sequence). The CDR3 is CAWSSTGSASLAGELFF. CDR3 DNA sequence: TGTGCCTGGAGTTCCACCGGGAGCGCCTCTTTGGCCGGGGAGCTGTTTTTT.

This clone was seen only a few times. The chain recombines TRBV5-1 with TRBJ2-1, with a tentative D call TRBD1 (6 bases). The CDR3 runs to 15 residues. The germline gives CDR1 SGHRS, CDR2 YFSETQ. Trimming took off 6 bases at V and 2 bases at J, with 15 bases between the two ends. The CDR3 region has the DNA TGCGCCAGCACCCAAGACAGGACGGCCTACAATGAGCAGTTCTTC. Amino acid sequence: CASTQDRTAYNEQFF.

This clone was seen repeatedly, ten times or more. V and J are TRBV29-1 and TRBJ2-3; a weak D match, TRBD1 (7 bases). CDR1 is SQVTM and CDR2 is ANQGSEA in the germline V gene. V lost 4 bases and J lost 3, with 11 bases in between. The CDR3 contains 13 residues. The CDR3 DNA reads as TGCAGCGTTGCCCCAGGGGGGACAGATACGCAGTATTTT. Its translation: CSVAPGGTDTQYF.

The chain has TRBV4-1 and TRBJ2-3, with D tentatively TRBD2 (5 bases). V lost 6 bases and J lost 1, with 17 bases in between. Germline CDR1 and CDR2: MGHRA and YSYEKL. The CDR3 contains 16 residues. CDR3 sequence: CASSSGLHSGTDTQYF. In DNA, the CDR3 is TGCGCCAGCAGTTCAGGACTCCATTCGGGCACAGATACGCAGTATTTT.

This sequence joins TRBV4-2 and TRBJ2-1, with D possibly being TRBD2 (6 bases). This CDR3 has 19 residues. Trimming removed 0 bases from V and 6 bases from J, with 24 bases in between. Germline CDR1 LGHNA, CDR2 YNFKEQ. This CDR3 reads CASSQDRLAAILAGNEQFF. As DNA, the CDR3 is TGTGCCAGCAGCCAAGATAGGTTGGCTGCCATACTAGCCGGCAATGAGCAGTTCTTC.

The chain has TRBV7-2 and TRBJ2-7, with D possibly TRBD2 on 6 matching bases. V dropped 1 base and J dropped 0 bases, with 13 bases sitting between them. Germline-derived CDR1 and CDR2 are SGHTA and FQGNSA. This CDR3 is built from 16 residues. CDR3 loop: CASSLDLRRDSYEQYF. As DNA, the CDR3 is TGTGCCAGCAGCTTAGACCTCCGGCGGGACTCCTACGAGCAGTACTTC.

This clone was seen more than once but under ten times. V and J are TRBV5-1 and TRBJ2-1; D is possibly TRBD2 (6 bases). Trimming took 6 bases from V and 4 from J, leaving 8 bases between them. This CDR3 has 12 residues. The germline gives CDR1 SGHRS, CDR2 YFSETQ. CDR3 in amino acids: CASNRGYNEQFF. The CDR3 coding sequence is TGCGCCAGCAATCGGGGGTACAATGAGCAGTTCTTC.

In its sample, this clone was seen a few times. This same CDR3 is encoded by further DNA sequences in the sample. This chain joins TRBV5-1 and TRBJ2-7, with 8 bases that match TRBD1. Germline V lookup: CDR1 SGHRS, CDR2 YFSETQ. The CDR3 length is 15 residues. J was trimmed by 7 bases and V by 2 bases; bases with no gene match: 11. The chain's CDR3 is CASSLGGQGAREQYF. CDR3 in DNA: TGCGCCAGCAGCTTAGGTGGCCAGGGGGCGAGAGAGCAGTACTTC.

As concerns this clone: Other nucleotide sequences from this sample produce the same CDR3. V and J are TRBV5-1 and TRBJ1-1; 7 bases map to TRBD1. Germline loops: CDR1 SGHRS, CDR2 YFSETQ. The CDR3 length is 14 residues. J gave up 1 base and V 4 bases, and 4 bases lay outside the gene matches. For the CDR3, the DNA is TGCGCCAGCAGCCCGGGGACAGCGAACACTGAAGCTTTCTTT. Its translation: CASSPGTANTEAFF.

CDR3 coding DNA: TGTGCCAGCAGCCATCCCGGACAGGGCCATCCGGGGGAGCAGTACTTC. This encodes CASSHPGQGHPGEQYF. The chain employs TRBV4-2 and TRBJ2-7; 8 bases align to TRBD1. CDR3 length: 16 amino acids. J was trimmed by 7 bases and V by 3 bases; bases with no gene match: 14. Per germline, CDR1 LGHNA and CDR2 YNFKEQ.

The count of this clone is one. The chain couples TRBV2 to TRBJ2-7, with D perhaps matching TRBD1 (6 bases). The ends were cut back, 6 bases at V and 1 base at J, with 10 bases in the middle. Germline CDR1 and CDR2: SNHLY and FYNNEI. The CDR3 loop spans 13 amino acids. The CDR3 sequence: CASRSGQSYEQYF. CDR3 nucleotides: TGTGCCAGCAGGTCCGGACAGTCCTACGAGCAGTACTTC.

This chain connects TRBV25-1 to TRBJ1-2, with 7 bases matching TRBD1. Trimming took 3 bases from V and 0 from J; bases not matched to a gene: 7. CDR3 length: 16 residues. Germline V gene sequence: CDR1 MGHDK, CDR2 SYGVNS. CDR3 region: CASSEHRGTANYGYTF. The CDR3 DNA is TGTGCCAGCAGTGAGCACCGCGGGACAGCTAACTATGGCTACACCTTC.